Below, 29 T cell receptor beta chains from the same sample are listed, as sequenced in a study of CD8+ T cells in alopecia areata. Extraction of RNA preceded its reverse transcription into cDNA, which served as the sequencing template. The assay was immunoSEQ multiplex PCR, and TCRdb's table has in-frame clones only and misses some. There are 130,000 to 150,000 clones in the sample; approximately 49% occur only once, and 0.8% to 1% lies in the top ten. Material: CD4+ T cells sorted from blood, obtained at week 0. These receptors were taken from a human donor with alopecia areata.

This chain uses TRBV2 with TRBJ2-7; D remains unclear. Trimming removed 4 bases at V and 6 bases at J, with 16 bases between. CDR3 length equals 14 residues. CDR1 SNHLY and CDR2 FYNNEI come from the germline V gene. The CDR3: CASSVTDLSSEQYF. CDR3 nucleotides: TGTGCCAGCAGTGTAACAGACCTCAGTTCCGAGCAGTACTTC.

The chain combines TRBV21-1 with TRBJ2-3; the table's D call, TRBD1, was not checked against the DNA. TRBV21-1 is marked as a pseudogene. The CDR3 has 15 residues. CDR3 in amino acids: CASSKDVGALDTQYF. The CDR3 region has the DNA TGTGCCAGCAGCAAAGACGTGGGCGCCTTAGATACGCAGTATTTT.

This clone was recorded a few times. The chain combines TRBV28 with TRBJ2-7, with 7 bases lining up with TRBD2. CDR1 and CDR2 (germline): MDHEN, SYDVKM. Trimming took 6 bases from V and 12 from J; bases not matched to a gene: 11. The CDR3 is 12 residues long. CDR3 loop: CASSYGSSGLYF. DNA for the CDR3: TGTGCCAGCAGCTATGGGTCTAGCGGTCTGTACTTC.

The gene calls are TRBV25-1 and TRBJ2-5; D might be TRBD1 (6 bases). The length of the CDR3 is 14 residues. V gave up 4 bases and J gave up 5 bases, with 14 bases separating them. Germline loops: CDR1 MGHDK, CDR2 SYGVNS. CDR3 DNA: TGTGCCAGCAGTGTACAGGGATTAAGTGAGACCCAGTACTTC. Translation gives CASSVQGLSETQYF.

The chain uses TRBV5-4 and TRBJ2-5; D assignment may be TRBD1 or TRBD2 (5 bases each). This CDR3 region has 14 residues. Trimming pared 3 bases from V and 2 bases from J, leaving 11 bases between. Germline values: CDR1 SGHNT, CDR2 YYREEE (reference sequence). The DNA for the CDR3 is TGTGCCAGCAGCTCACCGGGACGACAAGAGACCCAGTACTTC. Amino acids: CASSSPGRQETQYF.

There are a few counts of this clone. The J gene is TRBJ2-6, the V gene TRBV28, with D hard to call. The CDR3 spans 11 residues. V lost 7 bases and J 2 bases, leaving 0 bases between the germline ends. The germline CDR1 and CDR2 sequences are MDHEN and SYDVKM. Here the CDR3 reads CASTGANVLTF. CDR3 coding DNA: TGTGCCAGCACTGGGGCCAACGTCCTGACTTTC.

The rearrangement joins TRBV27 to TRBJ1-2, with a tentative D call TRBD1 (6 bases). The CDR3 runs 17 residues. Germline CDR1 is MNHEY and CDR2 is SMNVEV (reference sequence). Trimming pared 3 bases from V and 2 bases from J, leaving 19 bases between. DNA for the CDR3: TGTGCCAGCAGTTTTCGTGCCCCCCAGGGGCCGAACTATGGCTACACCTTC. This translates into CASSFRAPQGPNYGYTF.

This rearrangement joins TRBV30 to TRBJ2-2; TRBD2 might be the D (5 bases). Trimming took off 4 bases at V and 1 base at J, with 10 bases between the two ends. The CDR3 loop spans 14 amino acids. Germline CDR1 is GTSNPN and CDR2 is SVGIG (reference sequence). The CDR3, as DNA: TGTGCCTGGAAGCCGGGAAGGAACACCGGGGAGCTGTTTTTT. The encoded protein is CAWKPGRNTGELFF.

V gene TRBV27 combines with J gene TRBJ2-2, with 10 bases matching TRBD1. The CDR3 has 19 amino acids. Germline lookup yields CDR1 MNHEY and CDR2 SMNVEV (reference sequence). V shed 2 bases and J 6 bases; nucleotides not matched to a gene: 15. The CDR3 spells CASSLLYPTTGGYAGELFF. CDR3 nucleotides: TGTGCCAGCAGTTTACTCTACCCTACGACAGGGGGCTACGCCGGGGAGCTGTTTTTT.

J is TRBJ2-2 and V is TRBV9, with 13 bases lining up with TRBD2. J was trimmed by 5 bases and V by 4 bases; bases with no gene match: 5. Germline lookup yields CDR1 SGDLS and CDR2 YYNGEE. The CDR3 runs to 16 residues. The CDR3 DNA is TGTGCCAGCAGCAACGGACTAGCGGGAGTGACCGGGGAGCTGTTTTTT. Protein: CASSNGLAGVTGELFF.

Here the CDR3 reads CASSLVVHEQFF. As DNA, the CDR3 is TGTGCCAGCAGCTTAGTAGTCCATGAGCAGTTCTTC. The chain couples TRBV7-2 to TRBJ2-1; no clear D gene. The CDR3 covers 12 residues. Germline-derived CDR1 and CDR2 are SGHTA and FQGNSA. Trimming cost V 1 base and J 8 bases, with 6 bases left between them.

The V call is TRBV29-1, the J call TRBJ2-7, with 9 bases aligning to TRBD2. CDR1 SQVTM and CDR2 ANQGSEA come from the germline V gene. The CDR3 consists of 13 residues. The junction had 7 bases not matched to a gene; V was cut back by 5 bases and J by 5 bases. The DNA of the CDR3 is TGCAGCGTTCGGGCGGGAGGGCCAGACGAGCAGTACTTC. It codes for CSVRAGGPDEQYF.

Here the CDR3 reads CSGTEGGEAFF. CDR3 coding DNA: TGCAGCGGTACAGAGGGAGGTGAAGCTTTCTTT. The rearrangement joins TRBV29-1 to TRBJ1-1; D unclear. Germline V gives CDR1 SQVTM, CDR2 ANQGSEA. This CDR3 is built from 11 residues. The germline V and J ends were trimmed by 7 bases and 7 bases, with 13 bases remaining between them.

The V call is TRBV30, the J call TRBJ2-7; maybe TRBD1 (5 bases). The CDR3 is 13 amino acids. Per germline, CDR1 GTSNPN and CDR2 SVGIG (reference sequence). V was pared by 2 bases and J by 0 bases, with 8 bases between. Here the CDR3 DNA reads TGTGCCTGGAGTACAGGATTCTCCTACGAGCAGTACTTC. This encodes CAWSTGFSYEQYF.

This clone was counted once. The chain uses TRBV7-3 and TRBJ2-5, with a weak D call TRBD1 (5 bases). The CDR3 covers 15 residues. V lost 1 base and J 3 bases, leaving 12 bases between the germline ends. Germline V CDR1 and CDR2: SGHTA, FQGTGA. CDR3 sequence: CASSLMARREETQYF. CDR3 bases: TGTGCCAGCAGCTTAATGGCTCGCAGGGAAGAGACCCAGTACTTC. Using reference TRBV7-3 and TRBJ2-5 for the parts outside the CDR3, the full variable domain is GAGVSQTPSNKVTEKGKYVELRCDPISGHTALYWYRQSLGQGPEFLIYFQGTGAADDSGLPNDRFFAVRPEGSVSTLKIQRTERGDSAVYLCASSLMARREETQYFGPGTRLLVL.

The gene calls are TRBV19 and TRBJ2-1, with 12 nucleotides matching TRBD2. The CDR3 length is 19 residues. The V gene's germline CDR1 is LNHDA and CDR2 SQIVND (reference sequence). V trimming: 4 bases; J trimming: 0 bases; junction bases outside the gene matches: 10. The CDR3 region is CASSTLLAGGPGSYNEQFF. In nucleotides, the CDR3 is TGTGCCAGTAGTACGCTTCTAGCGGGAGGGCCGGGCTCCTACAATGAGCAGTTCTTC.

This clone was found a few times. The chain joins TRBV7-2 to TRBJ2-4, with 7 bases identical to TRBD2. The CDR3 loop spans 14 amino acids. Germline values: CDR1 SGHTA, CDR2 FQGNSA. V dropped 5 bases and J dropped 7; count of bases not matched to a gene: 8. CDR3 residues: CASSTLGGSNIQYF. In DNA form, the CDR3 reads TGTGCCAGCAGCACCCTGGGCGGGAGCAACATTCAGTACTTC. Looking up the rest from reference TRBV7-2 and TRBJ2-4 gives the full variable domain: GAGVSQSPSNKVTEKGKDVELRCDPISGHTALYWYRQSLGQGLEFLIYFQGNSAPDKSGLPSDRFSAERTGGSVSTLTIQRTQQEDSAVYLCASSTLGGSNIQYFGAGTRLSVL.

This clone was recorded a few times. An end of the junction does not agree with germline; a read error may underlie this. This chain joins TRBV29-1 and TRBJ2-3; the D is unclear. Germline-derived CDR1 and CDR2 are SQVTM and ANQGSEA. This CDR3 contains 13 residues. CDR3 sequence: CGILAQSTDTQYF. The DNA of the CDR3 is TGTGGTATTCTCGCTCAGAGCACAGATACGCAGTATTTT.

V gene TRBV29-1 combines with J gene TRBJ2-3, with no clear D. In germline, CDR1 is SQVTM, CDR2 ANQGSEA. This CDR3 comprises 11 residues. V lost 7 bases, J lost 6 bases, and 11 bases lay in between. The CDR3 region has the DNA TGCAGCGGTCAAACAACCGATACGCAGTATTTT. This sequence encodes CSGQTTDTQYF.

This chain joins TRBV4-1 and TRBJ1-5; D remains ambiguous. Trimming cost V 0 bases and J 3 bases, with 12 bases left between them. The CDR3 has 16 residues. The V gene's germline CDR1 is MGHRA and CDR2 YSYEKL. In DNA, the CDR3 is TGCGCCAGCAGCCAAGATCCGCAGACCAACAATCAGCCCCAGCATTTT. Protein: CASSQDPQTNNQPQHF.

The chain has TRBV5-1 and TRBJ2-5; 10 bases line up with TRBD2. J lost 5 bases, V lost 10 bases, and 2 bases had no gene match. From germline, CDR1 is SGHRS and CDR2 YFSETQ. CDR3 length: 11 residues. DNA for the CDR3: TGCGCCGGTAGCGGGAGGGAGACCCAGTACTTC. The encoded protein is CAGSGRETQYF.

This clone was counted only a few times. The chain has TRBV6-5 and TRBJ2-5; TRBD2 might be the D (6 bases). Trimming removed 7 bases from V and 5 bases from J, with 8 bases in between. This CDR3 is built from 11 residues. Per the germline V gene, CDR1 is MNHEY and CDR2 is SVGAGI. The CDR3: CASTGGETQYF. In DNA, the CDR3 is TGTGCCAGCACTGGAGGGGAGACCCAGTACTTC.

This clone has a single count. The chain uses TRBV9 and TRBJ2-5; D is unclear. In germline, CDR1 is SGDLS, CDR2 YYNGEE. The CDR3 has 12 residues. Trimming removed 4 bases from V and 5 bases from J, with 9 bases in between. CDR3 sequence (DNA): TGTGCCAGCAGCTCAAATTCGGAGACCCAGTACTTC. Residues: CASSSNSETQYF.

This chain connects TRBV5-1 to TRBJ1-1; D call uncertain. CDR1 is SGHRS, CDR2 YFSETQ, per germline. Trimming pared 0 bases from V and 4 bases from J, leaving 13 bases between. The CDR3 has 15 residues. The DNA for the CDR3 is TGCGCCAGCAGCTTGGAGAGGGTAGCTGGCACTGAAGCTTTCTTT. As protein: CASSLERVAGTEAFF.

The chain joins TRBV6-1 to TRBJ2-3; 7 bases match TRBD2. V lost 5 bases, J lost 2 bases, and 7 bases stayed unmatched. The CDR3 has 15 amino acids. CDR1 is MNHNS and CDR2 is SASEGT in the germline V gene. The DNA of the CDR3 is TGTGCCAGCAGTCGCGGGAGAGTGGACACAGATACGCAGTATTTT. Its protein product is CASSRGRVDTDTQYF.

This clone has just a few counts. The chain joins TRBV27 to TRBJ1-2; 12 nucleotides line up with TRBD1. Germline lookup yields CDR1 MNHEY and CDR2 SMNVEV (reference sequence). Trimming removed 3 bases from V and 4 bases from J; junction bases left unmatched: 6. The CDR3 is 16 residues long. The CDR3: CASSFSSGQGAYGYTF. CDR3 coding DNA: TGTGCCAGCAGTTTCAGCTCGGGACAGGGGGCCTATGGCTACACCTTC.

V and J are TRBV25-1 and TRBJ2-5; 7 positions match TRBD1. V shed 8 bases, J shed 7 bases, and the junction held 16 bases outside the gene matches. Germline V lookup: CDR1 MGHDK, CDR2 SYGVNS. This CDR3 has 15 residues. The CDR3 loop reads CASVDRWTGSGTQYF. The CDR3 region has the DNA TGTGCCAGCGTGGATAGATGGACAGGCTCAGGGACCCAGTACTTC.

This rearrangement joins TRBV30 to TRBJ1-2; 9 nucleotides align to TRBD1. V lost 4 bases to trimming and J lost 3 bases; unmatched junction nucleotides: 3. Germline V gene lookup returns CDR1 GTSNPN and CDR2 SVGIG (reference sequence). CDR3 length: 13 amino acids. CDR3 sequence: CAWTDRGDYGYTF. In DNA, the CDR3 is TGTGCCTGGACGGACAGGGGAGACTATGGCTACACCTTC.

This clone was counted only a few times. The chain has TRBV30 and TRBJ1-1; possibly TRBD1 for D (5 bases). This CDR3 has 14 residues. Germline V CDR1 and CDR2: GTSNPN, SVGIG (reference sequence). Trimming pared 2 bases from V and 1 base from J, leaving 11 bases between. CDR3 region: CAWSFGGRNTEAFF. DNA for the CDR3: TGTGCCTGGAGTTTTGGGGGGAGGAACACTGAAGCTTTCTTT.